Each of the 8 T cell receptor beta chains below was sequenced from the same sample in a study of blood T cells in healthy people across ages. A second PCR of about 6 to 11 cycles used a sample-barcoded 5' primer and a J-beta primer mix. TCRdb redid the calling of the 5' RACE reads with MiXCR, one entry per CDR3 protein. This sample has some 710,000 distinct CDR3 sequences, with 22% found just once. Sequencing was done on a sample of blood. These receptors came from a man between 65 and 85 years old in good health.

This rearrangement joins TRBV12-3 or TRBV12-4 to TRBJ1-5; 7 bases map to TRBD1. J lost 3 bases, V lost 8 bases, and 10 bases had no gene match. The CDR3 contains 15 residues. In DNA form, the CDR3 reads TGTGCCAGCGAGAGGGGGCAGGGGTACAATCAGCCCCAGCATTTT. It translates to CASERGQGYNQPQHF.

This clonotype appeared many times. This chain links TRBV12-3 or TRBV12-4 with TRBJ1-6; D remains unclear. V was shortened by 3 bases and J by 0 bases, with 9 bases between the two germline ends. The CDR3 consists of 16 residues. In DNA form, the CDR3 reads TGTGCCAGCAGTTTTGCAGGAGGCTCCTATAATTCACCCCTCCACTTT. Translating it yields CASSFAGGSYNSPLHF.

This clonotype was counted a few times. The chain carries TRBV29-1 and TRBJ1-2; 9 nucleotides line up with TRBD1. V trimming: 3 bases; J trimming: 3 bases; junction bases outside the gene matches: 5. Germline CDR1 is SQVTM and CDR2 is ANQGSEA. This CDR3 has 14 amino acids. CDR3 sequence: CSVDAQGADYGYTF. The CDR3 DNA reads as TGCAGCGTTGATGCACAGGGGGCTGACTATGGCTACACCTTC.

The rearrangement joins TRBV29-1 to TRBJ2-3, with 15 bases lining up with TRBD2. The CDR3 is 19 residues long. Trimming took 3 bases from V and 1 from J; bases not matched to a gene: 11. Per germline, CDR1 SQVTM and CDR2 ANQGSEA. Written as DNA, the CDR3 is TGCAGCGTTGATGGGACTAGCGGGAGGCAACCGATTGGCACAGATACGCAGTATTTT. Translated, it gives CSVDGTSGRQPIGTDTQYF.

This chain uses TRBV12-3 or TRBV12-4 with TRBJ1-4; TRBD1 might be the D (5 bases). The CDR3 has 16 amino acids. V was pared by 3 bases and J by 5 bases, with 16 bases between. CDR3 nucleotide sequence: TGTGCCAGCAGTTTTTGGGACGGGACGGGGAATGAAAAACTGTTTTTT. It yields the protein CASSFWDGTGNEKLFF.

The CDR3 sequence: CASSVAVLGQGAYEQYF. CDR3 nucleotide sequence: TGCGCCAGCAGTGTTGCCGTTTTGGGACAGGGGGCCTACGAGCAGTACTTC. This rearrangement joins TRBV10-2 to TRBJ2-7, with TRBD1 identical over 11 bases. Germline V gene data show CDR1 as WSHSY and CDR2 as SAAADI. V shed 4 bases and J 2 bases; nucleotides not matched to a gene: 10. CDR3 length: 17 residues.

The sample holds a few counts of this clonotype. The chain combines TRBV5-1 with TRBJ2-2, with 12 nucleotides matching TRBD2. Germline assignment: CDR1 SGHRS and CDR2 YFSETQ. The V segment lost 4 bases and the J segment 6 bases; nucleotides outside the gene matches: 4. The CDR3 has 15 residues. The CDR3 spells CASSPRTSGAGELFF. The CDR3 DNA reads TGCGCCAGCAGCCCCCGGACTAGCGGGGCCGGGGAGCTGTTTTTT.

This chain uses TRBV6-6 with TRBJ1-4, with D maybe TRBD1 (5 bases). CDR1 is MNHNY, CDR2 SVGAGI, per germline (reference sequence). The CDR3 is made up of 14 amino acids. Trimming left V 0 bases short and J 8 bases short, with 10 bases between. DNA of the CDR3: TGTGCCAGCAGTTACTCGACAGAAGGCGAAAAACTGTTTTTT. Translation: CASSYSTEGEKLFF.